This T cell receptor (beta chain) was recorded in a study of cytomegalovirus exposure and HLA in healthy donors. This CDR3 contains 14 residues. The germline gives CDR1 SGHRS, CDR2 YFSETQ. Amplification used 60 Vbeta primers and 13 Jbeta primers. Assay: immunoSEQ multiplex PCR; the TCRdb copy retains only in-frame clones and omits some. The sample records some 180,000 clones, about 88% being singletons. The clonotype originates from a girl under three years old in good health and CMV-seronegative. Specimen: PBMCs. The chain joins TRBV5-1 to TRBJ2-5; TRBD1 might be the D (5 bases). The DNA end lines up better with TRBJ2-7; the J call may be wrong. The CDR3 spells CASSLADSSYEQYF. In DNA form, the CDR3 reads TGCGCCAGCAGCTTGGCCGACAGCTCCTACGAGCAGTACTTC.